The 27 T cell receptor beta chains below come from one sample, sequenced in a study of tissue T cells after allogeneic stem cell transplantation. Sample time point: mouse harvest day 7 after allogeneic transplant. The graft held 10^6 splenic CD5+ T cells and 10^7 T-cell-depleted bone marrow cells. This table comes from immunoSEQ multiplex PCR, and its TCRdb copy is limited to in-frame clones, with some not included. The data show approximately 5,500 clones, about half seen once. What was sequenced was gut tissue. The receptor set was obtained from a female BALB/c mouse given C57BL/6 T cells with graft-versus-host disease after an allogeneic hematopoietic cell transplant.

Remarks on this clone: The gene symbols are mouse symbols. With the read ending 1 residue before the CDR3 end, the germline J gene is used to fill in that end. The chain has TRBV31 and TRBJ2-1, with D maybe TRBD2 (5 bases). V was trimmed by 5 bases and J by 1 base, leaving 9 bases between them. CDR1 and CDR2 from the germline V gene are GKSSPN and SITVG. CDR3 length: 13 amino acids. The DNA read from the CDR3 is TGTGCCTGGGGCTGGGCGAACTATGCTGAGCAGTTC. This gives the protein CAWGWANYAEQF. In full, the CDR3 reads CAWGWANYAEQFF. The full variable domain, completed using reference TRBV31 and TRBJ2-1, is AQTIHQWPVAEIKAVGSPLSLGCTIKGKSSPNLYWYWQATGGTLQQLFYSITVGQVESVVQLNLSASRPKDDQFILSTEKLLLSHSGFYLCAWGWANYAEQFFGPGTRLTVL.

Details on this clone: Any gene name here is a mouse gene name. The read ends 1 residue early relative to the CDR3; the germline J gene fills the gap. The chain couples TRBV12-2 to TRBJ1-6; D remains ambiguous. TRBJ1-6 is an open reading frame, and its role is uncertain. Trimming left V 0 bases short and J 1 base short, with 6 bases between. CDR1 SGHLS and CDR2 HYDKME come from the germline V gene. The CDR3 sequence is 15 residues long. CDR3 protein: CASSLAGSYNSPLYF. The sequenced part of the CDR3 DNA is TGTGCCAGCTCTCTCGCGGGGTCCTATAATTCGCCCCTCTAC.

A word on this clone: Mouse gene names apply. The CDR3 goes on 1 residue after the read ends, and that part is filled in from the germline J gene. The rearrangement uses TRBV12-1 and TRBJ2-3, with no clear D. Germline values: CDR1 SGHSN, CDR2 HYEKVE. V shed 0 bases and J shed 0 bases, with 6 bases lying between them. The CDR3 spans 14 residues. The CDR3 protein is CASSLLISAETLYF. Partial CDR3 DNA: TGTGCCAGCTCTCTCCTGATTAGTGCAGAAACGCTGTAT.

A word on this clone: Mouse names are used for the genes. The read gets to within 1 residue of the CDR3 end, and the germline J gene fills in the rest. This chain links TRBV13-3 with TRBJ2-4; 10 bases line up with TRBD2. The junction had 3 bases not matched to a gene; V was cut back by 2 bases and J by 0 bases. The CDR3 is 16 amino acids. Germline-derived CDR1 and CDR2 are NNHDY and SYVADS. The CDR3: CASSDWTGGSQNTLYF. The covered CDR3 bases are TGTGCCAGCAGTGACTGGACTGGGGGTAGTCAAAACACCTTGTAC. The variable domain in full, with the rest retrieved from reference TRBV13-3 and TRBJ2-4, is EAAVTQSPRSKVAVTGGKVTLSCHQTNNHDYMYWYRQDTGHGLRLIHYSYVADSTEKGDIPDGYKASRPSQENFSLILELASLSQTAVYFCASSDWTGGSQNTLYFGAGTRLSVL.

This clone counts as medium-sized. The gene names given are mouse names. The observed sequence ends 1 residue before the CDR3 terminus, with the missing tail filled in from the germline J gene. The gene calls are TRBV17 and TRBJ2-3, with 9 nucleotides matching TRBD2. V lost 5 bases, J lost 0 bases, and 3 bases stayed unmatched. Germline V gives CDR1 MNHDT, CDR2 YYDKIL. The CDR3 totals 15 residues. The CDR3 protein is CASSETGGSAETLYF. The sequenced part of the CDR3 DNA is TGTGCTAGCAGTGAGACTGGGGGTAGTGCAGAAACGCTGTAT.

Comments on this clone: The gene symbols are mouse symbols. Sequencing ends 1 residue short of the CDR3 end; the germline J gene provides the rest. The rearrangement uses TRBV19 and TRBJ1-1; no definite D call. The CDR3 extends over 11 amino acids. The ends were cut back, 4 bases at V and 4 bases at J, with 5 bases in the middle. Looked up from germline, CDR1 is FNHDT and CDR2 is SITEND (reference sequence). The CDR3 sequence: CASSRITEVFF. The CDR3 DNA, read in part, is TGTGCCAGCAGTCGGATCACAGAAGTCTTC.

With regard to this clone: Gene labels here are mouse ones. Read sequence stops 1 residue before the CDR3 end, and the germline J gene provides the missing end. The V call is TRBV12-1, the J call TRBJ1-6; D ambiguous. TRBJ1-6 is an ORF, with its function uncertain. Germline values: CDR1 SGHSN, CDR2 HYEKVE. V shed 2 bases and J shed 0 bases, with 7 bases lying between them. The CDR3 runs to 15 residues. CDR3: CASSPQNSYNSPLYF. The CDR3 bases that were read are TGTGCCAGCTCTCCACAAAATTCCTATAATTCGCCCCTCTAC.

Comment on this clone: The gene names here belong to mouse. The read terminates 1 residue before the CDR3 end, so the remaining end is supplied by the germline J gene. The V gene is TRBV3, the J gene TRBJ2-7; 10 bases fit TRBD2. The CDR3 is 14 amino acids. The V and J ends lost 5 bases and 3 bases, in that order; junction bases with no gene match: 4. From germline, CDR1 is SNHLY and CDR2 FYNGKV (reference sequence). The CDR3 bases that were read are TGTGCCAGCAGCACCTGGGGGGGCCACTATGAACAGTAC. Translated: CASSTWGGHYEQY. In full, the CDR3 reads CASSTWGGHYEQYF.

Concerning this clone: These gene names are mouse names. The CDR3 goes on 1 residue after the read ends, and that part is filled in from the germline J gene. The J gene is TRBJ1-1, the V gene TRBV26; 7 bases line up with TRBD1. Germline V gene sequence: CDR1 KGHPV, CDR2 FQNQEV (reference sequence). The CDR3 sequence is 12 residues long. V was pared by 4 bases and J by 7 bases, with 3 bases of the junction left unmatched. The CDR3 DNA, read in part, is TGTGCCAGCAGTCCCTCAGGGGGAGAAGTCTTC. Protein product: CASSPSGGEVF. The whole CDR3 sequence is CASSPSGGEVFF.

As regards this clone: The genes and germline here are from mouse. The read ends 1 residue shy of where the CDR3 ends; the end is completed using the germline J gene. The chain has TRBV23 and TRBJ1-1; the table gives TRBD1 as D, unverified against the DNA. The CDR3 is made up of 14 amino acids. Germline lookup yields CDR1 KGHTA and CDR2 FQNQQP. CDR3 DNA, as far as it was read: TGCTCCAGCAGTCAACCGACAGAAAACACAGAAGTCTTC. Protein sequence: CSSSQPTENTEVF. The CDR3 in full is CSSSQPTENTEVFF.

This clone has more than one count but fewer than ten. Genes and germline come from the mouse. The missing CDR3 end, 1 residue past where the read stops, is filled in from the germline J gene. The gene calls are TRBV26 and TRBJ2-7; D possibly corresponds to TRBD1 (6 bases). The germline V and J ends were trimmed by 3 bases and 4 bases, with 10 bases remaining between them. This CDR3 is 13 amino acids long. Germline values: CDR1 KGHPV, CDR2 FQNQEV (reference sequence). This chain's CDR3 is CASSLNRAYEQYF. The sequenced CDR3 bases are TGTGCCAGCAGTCTCAACAGGGCATATGAACAGTAC.

A note on this clone: Gene names follow the mouse nomenclature. The observed sequence ends 1 residue before the CDR3 terminus, with the missing tail filled in from the germline J gene. The chain combines TRBV16 with TRBJ1-1; TRBD1 might be the D (6 bases). The germline gives CDR1 SGHSA, CDR2 FRNQAP. The CDR3 is 16 residues long. V lost 1 base and J 1 base, leaving 13 bases between the germline ends. CDR3 DNA, as far as it was read: TGTGCAAGCAGCTTAGCCGGGGGCGCGAGGAACACAGAAGTCTTC. Translated: CASSLAGGARNTEVF. In full, the CDR3 is CASSLAGGARNTEVFF. Looking up the rest from reference TRBV16 and TRBJ1-1 gives the full variable domain: NAGVIQTPRHKVTGKGQEATLWCEPISGHSAVFWYRQTIVQGLEFLTYFRNQAPIDDSGMPKERFSAQMPNQSHSTLKIQSTQPQDSAVYLCASSLAGGARNTEVFFGKGTRLTVV.

With respect to this clone: Mouse names are used for the genes. Read data end 1 residue before the CDR3 end; the end is taken from the germline J gene. The gene calls are TRBV3 and TRBJ2-4; 9 bases are a match to TRBD2. V dropped 7 bases and J dropped 4; count of bases not matched to a gene: 6. This CDR3 spans 14 amino acids. Germline assignment: CDR1 SNHLY and CDR2 FYNGKV (reference sequence). CDR3 in amino acids: CASTPTGGKNTLYF. The DNA read from the CDR3 is TGTGCCAGCACCCCGACTGGGGGTAAAAACACCTTGTAC.

In the case of this clone: The gene names given are mouse names. The read ends 1 residue early relative to the CDR3; the germline J gene fills the gap. This rearrangement joins TRBV4 to TRBJ2-5, with TRBD2 matching 8 bases. CDR3 length: 13 amino acids. Germline-derived CDR1 and CDR2 are LGHDT and YNNKQL (reference sequence). With V trimmed by 6 bases and J by 7 bases, 6 bases remained unmatched. The CDR3 reads CASSPGGRYTQYF. The CDR3 bases that were read are TGTGCCAGCAGTCCTGGGGGGAGATACACCCAGTAC.

Details on this clone: Genes and germline are mouse. The DNA ends 1 residue before the CDR3 does, and the rest of the CDR3 is filled in from the germline J gene. The gene calls are TRBV13-3 and TRBJ2-1; TRBD2 matches 7 bases. The ends lost 2 bases at V and 4 bases at J; junction bases unmatched: 3. The CDR3 runs 14 residues. Germline assignment: CDR1 NNHDY and CDR2 SYVADS. The sequenced part of the CDR3 DNA is TGTGCCAGCAGTGACACTGGGGAATATGCTGAGCAGTTC. Protein: CASSDTGEYAEQF. The CDR3, in full, reads CASSDTGEYAEQFF.

As for this clone: This may come from a read error, since a much larger clone is one base off. Any gene name here is a mouse gene name. The read ends 1 residue before the CDR3 terminus; that terminus is restored from the germline J gene. The chain has TRBV13-2 and TRBJ2-4; 11 bases agree with TRBD2. The germline gives CDR1 NNHNN, CDR2 SYGAGS (reference sequence). The CDR3 has 14 amino acids. The sequenced CDR3 bases are TGTGCCGGCGGGGGACTGGGGGTTCAAAACACCTTGTAC. This sequence encodes CAGGGLGVQNTLY. The entire CDR3 protein is CAGGGLGVQNTLYF.

By proportion, this clone is medium-sized. Genes here carry mouse names. Read data end 1 residue before the CDR3 end; the end is taken from the germline J gene. This rearrangement joins TRBV29 to TRBJ1-5; D is undetermined. Germline V gene lookup returns CDR1 MSHET and CDR2 SYDVDS. There are 13 residues in the CDR3. V lost 4 bases and J lost 0, with 4 bases in between. The CDR3 loop reads CASSSHNNQAPLF. CDR3 DNA (partial): TGTGCTAGCAGTTCCCATAACAACCAGGCTCCGCTT.

Concerning this clone: Genes and germline are mouse. The CDR3 spells CASSQGGNSDYTF. The sequenced part of the CDR3 DNA is TGTGCCAGCAGTCAGGGGGGAAACTCCGACTACACC. The rearrangement links TRBV13-1 to TRBJ1-2, with TRBD1 matching over 7 bases. From the germline J gene comes the end of the CDR3, since the read stops 1 residue before it. The germline V gene has CDR1 NSHNY and CDR2 SYGAGN. The CDR3 contains 13 residues. V lost 4 bases to trimming and J lost 1 base; unmatched junction nucleotides: 1.

Notes on this clone: Gene names are the mouse ones. The read is 1 residue too short to cover the CDR3 end, so that end is filled in from the germline J gene. The V gene is TRBV12-2, the J gene TRBJ2-3; 8 bases match TRBD2. This CDR3 contains 13 residues. Germline CDR1 reads SGHLS; CDR2 reads HYDKME. V lost 5 bases to trimming and J lost 4 bases; unmatched junction nucleotides: 4. The sequenced part of the CDR3 DNA is TGTGCCAGCTTTGACTGGGGCTCAGAAACGCTGTAT. It specifies CASFDWGSETLY. The CDR3 in its entirety is CASFDWGSETLYF.

Comment on this clone: Gene names refer to mouse genes. The observed sequence ends 1 residue before the CDR3 terminus, with the missing tail filled in from the germline J gene. The V call is TRBV5, the J call TRBJ2-7; a weak D match, TRBD2 (5 bases). Germline V lookup: CDR1 LGHNA, CDR2 YNLKQL (reference sequence). The V end lost 0 bases, the J end lost 0 bases, and 9 bases lay between the germline ends. The CDR3 spans 15 residues. The CDR3 reads CASSQDWESSYEQYF. CDR3 DNA (partial): TGTGCCAGCAGCCAAGACTGGGAAAGCTCCTATGAACAGTAC.

On this clone itself: The listed genes are named as in mouse. The read falls 1 residue short of the CDR3 end, and the missing part is taken from the germline J gene. The chain links TRBV12-2 to TRBJ2-4; D is possibly TRBD2 (7 bases). Trimming shortened V by 0 bases and J by 2 bases, and 8 bases separated the two germline ends. Germline CDR1 reads SGHLS; CDR2 reads HYDKME. This CDR3 contains 14 residues. The part of the CDR3 DNA that was read is TGTGCCAGCTCTCTCGGGGGGCCTCAAAACACCTTGTAC. Protein product: CASSLGGPQNTLY. The complete CDR3 sequence is CASSLGGPQNTLYF. The variable domain in full, with the rest retrieved from reference TRBV12-2 and TRBJ2-4, is NSGVVQSPRYIIKGKGERSILKCIPISGHLSVAWYQQTQGQELKFFIQHYDKMERDKGNLPSRFSVQQFDDYHSEMNMSALELEDSAVYFCASSLGGPQNTLYFGAGTRLSVL.

In this sample, this clone is medium-sized (0.01 to 0.1%). Genes and germline come from the mouse. With the read ending 1 residue before the CDR3 end, the germline J gene is used to fill in that end. The J gene is TRBJ2-7, the V gene TRBV20; D is uncertain. CDR1 is GFQATS and CDR2 is STVNSAI in the germline V gene. The CDR3 extends over 12 amino acids. Trimming removed 4 bases at V and 0 bases at J, with 7 bases between. The CDR3 bases that were read are TGTGGTGCTACGACACCCTCCTATGAACAGTAC. This translates into CGATTPSYEQY. The CDR3 in full is CGATTPSYEQYF.

As for this clone: Genes and germline come from the mouse. The CDR3 extends 1 residue past the end of the read, so its final part is completed from the germline J gene. This chain joins TRBV31 and TRBJ1-1; weak D call: TRBD1 (5 bases). Germline assignment: CDR1 GKSSPN and CDR2 SITVG. This CDR3 is built from 15 residues. V dropped 1 base and J dropped 4 bases, with 16 bases sitting between them. The CDR3 here is CAWSPIRGGGTEVFF. The sequenced CDR3 bases are TGTGCCTGGAGTCCAATTAGGGGAGGCGGCACAGAAGTCTTC. The complete variable domain, with remaining parts taken from reference TRBV31 and TRBJ1-1, reads AQTIHQWPVAEIKAVGSPLSLGCTIKGKSSPNLYWYWQATGGTLQQLFYSITVGQVESVVQLNLSASRPKDDQFILSTEKLLLSHSGFYLCAWSPIRGGGTEVFFGKGTRLTVV.

With regard to this clone: These gene names are mouse names. The CDR3 goes on 1 residue after the read ends, and that part is filled in from the germline J gene. This chain connects TRBV26 to TRBJ2-2; no clear D gene. In germline, CDR1 is KGHPV, CDR2 FQNQEV (reference sequence). CDR3 length: 14 residues. The V and J ends lost 8 bases and 1 base respectively, with 11 bases between them. CDR3 DNA, as far as it was read: TGTGCCAGCCGTATAAGACAAAACACCGGGCAGCTCTAC. Translated: CASRIRQNTGQLY. The CDR3 reads in full as CASRIRQNTGQLYF.

This clone is large within its sample. All gene names here are mouse names. The CDR3 is cut off 1 residue early in the read; its end comes from the germline J gene. Other DNA sequences in the same sample also yield this CDR3. J is TRBJ2-7 and V is TRBV26; D is undetermined. In germline, CDR1 is KGHPV, CDR2 FQNQEV (reference sequence). V gave up 4 bases and J gave up 4 bases, with 5 bases separating them. The CDR3 consists of 11 residues. Partial CDR3 DNA: TGTGCCAGCAGTCCACAGTATGAACAGTAC. Protein sequence: CASSPQYEQY. The complete CDR3 protein is CASSPQYEQYF.

There are a few counts of this clone. Genes here carry mouse names. From the germline J gene comes the end of the CDR3, since the read stops 1 residue before it. The genes are TRBV1 and TRBJ2-3; D not certain. Germline lookup yields CDR1 NSQYPW and CDR2 LRSPGD (reference sequence). This CDR3 comprises 15 residues. V lost 2 bases and J lost 0, with 9 bases in between. The part of the CDR3 DNA that was read is TGCACCTGCAGTGCACGCAGAACTAGTGCAGAAACGCTGTAT. Its protein product is CTCSARRTSAETLY. The CDR3 as a whole reads CTCSARRTSAETLYF.

About this clone: Germline and genes here are mouse. The missing CDR3 end, 1 residue past where the read stops, is filled in from the germline J gene. This chain connects TRBV1 to TRBJ2-5; TRBD1 matches at 8 bases. Germline assignment: CDR1 NSQYPW and CDR2 LRSPGD (reference sequence). The CDR3 is 15 amino acids. V dropped 5 bases and J dropped 6; count of bases not matched to a gene: 10. The CDR3 reads CTCSSPQGAGDTQYF. CDR3 bases read: TGCACCTGCAGTTCACCCCAGGGGGCGGGGGACACCCAGTAC.